The following is a T cell receptor (beta chain) sequence with its context. Every patient relapsed after autologous stem cell transplantation, and brentuximab vedotin exposure varied. The sample originates from a study of PD-1 blockade in classical Hodgkin lymphoma. TCRdb's table, derived via immunoSEQ multiplex PCR, lists solely in-frame clones and lacks some. The data contain 90,000 to 100,000 clones, roughly 79% of them seen just once; the ten biggest clones take up around 17%. This TCR derives from a human donor with classical Hodgkin lymphoma. Sequencing used peripheral blood mononuclear cells (PBMCs), obtained before the second cycle of nivolumab.

CDR3 region: CASSEPRTGTSGRGEQFF. The DNA for the CDR3 is TGCGCCAGCAGTGAGCCCCGAACCGGGACTAGCGGGAGAGGTGAGCAGTTCTTC. This chain uses TRBV10-2 with TRBJ2-1; TRBD2 aligns across 14 bases. Germline values: CDR1 WSHSY, CDR2 SAAADI. CDR3 length equals 18 residues. After removal of 2 bases from V and 9 bases from J, the junction contained 12 bases not matched to a gene.